Presented here are 30 T cell receptor beta chains from one specimen sequenced in a study of T cells after posttransplantation cyclophosphamide. Some clones are missing from TCRdb's copy, which holds only in-frame ones; the method was immunoSEQ multiplex PCR. Altogether 15,000 to 20,000 clones are present, about 77% being singletons, with the ten largest covering 31%. Busulfan-fludarabine conditioning, marrow transplant, and cyclophosphamide on days +3 and +4 were administered. The specimen was CD8+ T cells sorted from PBMCs, collected about 1,900 days after a stem cell transplant with posttransplant cyclophosphamide. The receptors shown here come from a female patient in her thirties or forties who received an allogeneic stem cell transplant from a related donor, was CMV-positive, and had no GVHD. The graft donor may have contributed some T cells.

The CDR3 protein is CATSDRGGFNEQYF. CDR3 nucleotides: TGTGCCACCAGCGATCGAGGGGGCTTCAACGAGCAGTACTTC. The gene calls are TRBV15 and TRBJ2-5; 7 nucleotides align to TRBD1. The J call may be faulty, since TRBJ2-7 better matches the DNA end. This CDR3 contains 14 residues. The germline gives CDR1 LNHNV, CDR2 YYDKDF (reference sequence).

This rearrangement joins TRBV9 to TRBJ2-1, with D possibly matching TRBD2 (6 bases). V was cut by 3 bases and J by 9 bases, with 16 bases left in between. This CDR3 spans 14 amino acids. Per the germline V gene, CDR1 is SGDLS and CDR2 is YYNGEE. As DNA, the CDR3 is TGTGCCAGCAGCGCCCCAACTAGCTTTGGTGAGCAGTTCTTC. Translation: CASSAPTSFGEQFF.

V and J are TRBV9 and TRBJ2-5; 9 bases map to TRBD2. J lost 5 bases, V lost 4 bases, and 9 bases had no gene match. CDR3 length equals 15 residues. Germline CDR1 reads SGDLS; CDR2 reads YYNGEE. CDR3 DNA sequence: TGTGCCAGCAGCCCTGGGATAGCGGGGGTGGAGACCCAGTACTTC. Protein: CASSPGIAGVETQYF.

This chain joins TRBV7-3 and TRBJ2-1; 8 positions agree with TRBD1. Germline loops: CDR1 SGHTA, CDR2 FQGTGA. Trimming at V came to 5 bases and at J to 5 bases, leaving 5 bases not matched to a gene. The CDR3 runs to 14 residues. CDR3 amino acids: CASSKTGADNEQFF. CDR3 nucleotide sequence: TGTGCCAGCAGCAAGACAGGGGCGGACAATGAGCAGTTCTTC. Together with reference TRBV7-3 and TRBJ2-1, the CDR3 gives the full variable domain: GAGVSQTPSNKVTEKGKYVELRCDPISGHTALYWYRQSLGQGPEFLIYFQGTGAADDSGLPNDRFFAVRPEGSVSTLKIQRTERGDSAVYLCASSKTGADNEQFFGPGTRLTVL.

The chain combines TRBV4-2 with TRBJ1-1; 7 nucleotides agree with TRBD1. Germline V gene data show CDR1 as LGHNA and CDR2 as YNFKEQ. V lost 4 bases to trimming and J lost 3 bases; unmatched junction nucleotides: 2. The CDR3 is 13 residues long. CDR3 residues: CASSRGTDTEAFF. In nucleotides, the CDR3 is TGTGCCAGCAGCCGCGGGACAGACACTGAAGCTTTCTTT.

The chain joins TRBV7-6 to TRBJ2-3, with 14 bases lining up with TRBD2. The CDR3 extends over 18 amino acids. Germline-derived CDR1 and CDR2 are SGHVS and FNYEAQ. J was trimmed by 2 bases and V by 3 bases; bases with no gene match: 7. This CDR3 is CASSFSGLAGAYTDTQYF. CDR3 DNA: TGTGCCAGCAGCTTTTCGGGACTAGCGGGGGCCTACACAGATACGCAGTATTTT. The variable domain in full, completed from reference TRBV7-6 and TRBJ2-3, reads GAGVSQSPRYKVTKRGQDVALRCDPISGHVSLYWYRQALGQGPEFLTYFNYEAQQDKSGLPNDRFSAERPEGSISTLTIQRTEQRDSAMYRCASSFSGLAGAYTDTQYFGPGTRLTVL.

This chain connects TRBV6-5 to TRBJ2-6; no firm D call. Trimming removed 7 bases from V and 0 bases from J, with 4 bases in between. This CDR3 comprises 13 residues. From germline, CDR1 is MNHEY and CDR2 SVGAGI. The CDR3 reads CASTNSGANVLTF. The CDR3 region has the DNA TGTGCCAGCACTAACTCTGGGGCCAACGTCCTGACTTTC.

The chain is built from TRBV6-5 and TRBJ2-5; D gene ambiguous. Germline assignment: CDR1 MNHEY and CDR2 SVGAGI. The CDR3 is 14 residues long. V lost 3 bases and J lost 4, with 12 bases in between. CDR3 in amino acids: CASSYSHRVETQYF. The CDR3 DNA reads TGTGCCAGCAGTTATTCACACAGAGTAGAGACCCAGTACTTC.

The J gene is TRBJ1-1, the V gene TRBV27; 10 nucleotides line up with TRBD1. V lost 5 bases and J lost 1; bases outside the gene matches: 7. Germline CDR1 reads MNHEY; CDR2 reads SMNVEV (reference sequence). CDR3 length: 16 residues. The CDR3 DNA follows: TGTGCCAGCAGTGCGGGACAGGGGTTAGGGAACACTGAAGCTTTCTTT. Its protein product is CASSAGQGLGNTEAFF.

The rearrangement links TRBV7-2 to TRBJ1-5, with D perhaps TRBD1 (5 bases). V gave up 4 bases and J gave up 3 bases, with 16 bases separating them. Looked up from germline, CDR1 is SGHTA and CDR2 is FQGNSA. This CDR3 contains 16 residues. CDR3 bases: TGTGCCAGCAGCTCCGGAGGGGTCGGCGTCAATCAGCCCCAGCATTTT. Protein: CASSSGGVGVNQPQHF.

The chain recombines TRBV7-7 with TRBJ2-4, with TRBD1 as a possible D gene (6 bases). Germline CDR1 reads SSHAT; CDR2 reads FNYEAQ (reference sequence). The V gene lost 5 bases and the J gene lost 3 bases, with 23 bases spanning the gap. The CDR3 consists of 18 residues. The CDR3 spells CASSPSQGWGQDKNIQYF. CDR3 in DNA: TGTGCCAGCAGCCCTTCACAGGGTTGGGGGCAAGACAAAAACATTCAGTACTTC.

The V gene is TRBV5-4, the J gene TRBJ1-5; 8 positions match TRBD1. CDR1 is SGHNT, CDR2 YYREEE, per germline (reference sequence). CDR3 length: 14 residues. Losses at the gene ends were 5 bases for V and 7 bases for J; bases not matched to a gene: 8. The DNA of the CDR3 is TGTGCCAGCAGATCCGACAGGGGAGGACAGCCCCAGCATTTT. This sequence encodes CASRSDRGGQPQHF.

The chain joins TRBV5-1 to TRBJ2-7, with 8 bases fitting TRBD1. The V gene's germline CDR1 is SGHRS and CDR2 YFSETQ. The CDR3 covers 15 residues. With 4 bases clipped from V and 2 bases from J, the junction kept 8 bases outside the gene matches. The CDR3 here is CASSVGTGPPYEQYF. In DNA, the CDR3 is TGCGCCAGCAGCGTCGGGACAGGACCACCCTACGAGCAGTACTTC. The whole variable domain, filled in from reference TRBV5-1 and TRBJ2-7, reads KAGVTQTPRYLIKTRGQQVTLSCSPISGHRSVSWYQQTPGQGLQFLFEYFSETQRNKGNFPGRFSGRQFSNSRSEMNVSTLELGDSALYLCASSVGTGPPYEQYFGPGTRLTVT.

V is TRBV5-1 and J is TRBJ2-7; 11 positions match TRBD1. Germline V gives CDR1 SGHRS, CDR2 YFSETQ. The CDR3 has 16 amino acids. After removal of 4 bases from V and 5 bases from J, the junction contained 11 bases not matched to a gene. The CDR3 reads CASSAHGQGAVDEQYF. The CDR3 DNA is TGCGCCAGCAGCGCACACGGACAGGGGGCCGTAGACGAGCAGTACTTC.

This clone was detected only a few times. This chain uses TRBV27 with TRBJ2-1; 12 nucleotides line up with TRBD2. Germline V gene sequence: CDR1 MNHEY, CDR2 SMNVEV (reference sequence). The V gene end was trimmed by 3 bases and the J gene end by 5 bases; junction bases not matched to a gene: 8. CDR3 size: 17 residues. CDR3 sequence: CASSFLRTSGEHNEQFF. The CDR3, as DNA: TGTGCCAGCAGTTTTCTCCGGACTAGCGGGGAGCACAATGAGCAGTTCTTC.

This chain joins TRBV9 and TRBJ1-2; a weak D match, TRBD1 (6 bases). Germline CDR1 is SGDLS and CDR2 is YYNGEE. The V end was cut by 1 base, the J end by 5 bases, with 15 bases between. This CDR3 has 15 residues. This CDR3 is CASSVYNTGTYGYTF. As DNA, the CDR3 is TGTGCCAGCAGCGTATATAACACAGGGACGTATGGCTACACCTTC.

This chain links TRBV15 with TRBJ1-5; 10 nucleotides line up with TRBD1. The germline gives CDR1 LNHNV, CDR2 YYDKDF (reference sequence). J gave up 7 bases and V 1 base, and 4 bases lay outside the gene matches. CDR3 length: 15 residues. The CDR3 region is CATSRVGTGVQPQHF. The CDR3, as DNA: TGTGCCACCAGCAGAGTGGGGACAGGGGTCCAGCCCCAGCATTTT. Full variable domain (remainder filled in from reference TRBV15 and TRBJ1-5): DAMVIQNPRYQVTQFGKPVTLSCSQTLNHNVMYWYQQKSSQAPKLLFHYYDKDFNNEADTPDNFQSRRPNTSFCFLDIRSPGLGDTAMYLCATSRVGTGVQPQHFGDGTRLSIL.

This clone was seen once. The rearrangement joins TRBV4-1 to TRBJ1-2, with D perhaps matching TRBD1 (6 bases). With 1 base removed from V and 8 bases from J, the gap between germline ends came to 17 bases. CDR1 is MGHRA and CDR2 is YSYEKL in the germline V gene. This CDR3 has 15 residues. DNA of the CDR3: TGCGCCAGCAGCCAAGCCGATCAGGGGCTCGGGGGCTACACCTTC. Protein product: CASSQADQGLGGYTF.

The chain links TRBV7-3 to TRBJ2-2; D is perhaps TRBD2 (5 bases). CDR1 SGHTA and CDR2 FQGTGA come from the germline V gene. Trimming shortened V by 5 bases and J by 0 bases, and 19 bases separated the two germline ends. The CDR3 sequence is 18 residues long. CDR3 DNA: TGTGCCAGCAGCCCCCGGGGTGGAGGAGCCGCGAACACCGGGGAGCTGTTTTTT. This sequence encodes CASSPRGGGAANTGELFF. Full variable domain (remainder filled in from reference TRBV7-3 and TRBJ2-2): GAGVSQTPSNKVTEKGKYVELRCDPISGHTALYWYRQSLGQGPEFLIYFQGTGAADDSGLPNDRFFAVRPEGSVSTLKIQRTERGDSAVYLCASSPRGGGAANTGELFFGEGSRLTVL.

The CDR3 protein is CASSEGQAGEQYF. CDR3 coding DNA: TGTGCCAGCAGCGAGGGACAGGCTGGCGAGCAGTACTTC. The genes are TRBV9 and TRBJ2-7; 8 nucleotides align to TRBD1. J was trimmed by 6 bases and V by 3 bases; bases with no gene match: 5. From germline, CDR1 is SGDLS and CDR2 YYNGEE. The CDR3 consists of 13 residues.

The chain is built from TRBV7-9 and TRBJ2-7; perhaps TRBD1 as D (6 bases). CDR3 length equals 12 residues. Trimming removed 1 base from V and 6 bases from J, with 7 bases in between. CDR1 and CDR2 (germline): SEHNR, FQNEAQ (reference sequence). CDR3 coding DNA: TGTGCCAGCAGCTTAGGCAGGGGCGAGCAGTACTTC. This gives the protein CASSLGRGEQYF. The variable domain in full, completed from reference TRBV7-9 and TRBJ2-7, reads DTGVSQNPRHKITKRGQNVTFRCDPISEHNRLYWYRQTLGQGPEFLTYFQNEAQLEKSRLLSDRFSAERPKGSFSTLEIQRTEQGDSAMYLCASSLGRGEQYFGPGTRLTVT.

This clone was detected only once. The CDR3 region has the DNA TGTGCCAGCAGATACGACAGCTTCACCTACGAGCAGTACTTC. Amino acids: CASRYDSFTYEQYF. The J gene is TRBJ2-7, the V gene TRBV7-8; maybe TRBD1 (5 bases). The V gene lost 6 bases and the J gene lost 2 bases, with 14 bases spanning the gap. CDR1 is SGHVS and CDR2 is FQNEAQ in the germline V gene. This CDR3 spans 14 amino acids.

This clone appeared once. This sequence joins TRBV6-1 and TRBJ2-2; perhaps TRBD2 as D (5 bases). This CDR3 region has 16 residues. Trimming pared 2 bases from V and 3 bases from J, leaving 13 bases between. Looked up from germline, CDR1 is MNHNS and CDR2 is SASEGT. For the CDR3, the DNA is TGTGCCAGCAGTGAAACGGCGGGCCTAGACACCGGGGAGCTGTTTTTT. Translating gives CASSETAGLDTGELFF.

The chain joins TRBV4-1 to TRBJ2-3; 8 bases agree with TRBD1. Unmatched junction bases numbered 6, after V lost 3 bases and J lost 4 bases. Germline CDR1 is MGHRA and CDR2 is YSYEKL. The CDR3 has 15 amino acids. This CDR3 reads CASSQLGQGADTQYF. The CDR3 nucleotides read TGCGCCAGCAGCCAGCTAGGACAGGGTGCAGATACGCAGTATTTT.

The chain couples TRBV7-2 to TRBJ1-1; D gene unclear. The V end lost 1 base, the J end lost 0 bases, and 3 bases lay between the germline ends. Looked up from germline, CDR1 is SGHTA and CDR2 is FQGNSA. The length of the CDR3 is 13 residues. CDR3: CASSLVVNTEAFF. DNA for the CDR3: TGTGCCAGCAGCTTAGTCGTGAACACTGAAGCTTTCTTT.

CDR3 loop: CASSSSGRGYGYTF. CDR3 nucleotide sequence: TGTGCCAGCAGCTCCTCGGGCAGGGGCTATGGCTACACCTTC. The chain employs TRBV11-1 and TRBJ1-2, with a tentative D call TRBD1 (6 bases). CDR3 size: 14 residues. The ends were cut back, 4 bases at V and 4 bases at J, with 13 bases in the middle. Germline V lookup: CDR1 SGHAT, CDR2 FQDESV (reference sequence).

The gene calls are TRBV4-1 and TRBJ2-2; 8 bases agree with TRBD2. The CDR3 sequence is 16 residues long. Trimming cost V 1 base and J 6 bases; bases outside gene matches: 7. Germline-derived CDR1 and CDR2 are MGHRA and YSYEKL. In nucleotides, the CDR3 is TGCGCCAGCAGCCAAGTCCCCGGGGGGGCATCCGGGGAGCTGTTTTTT. It translates to CASSQVPGGASGELFF.

This clone occurred a few times. The chain is built from TRBV5-6 and TRBJ1-5; 7 bases are shared with TRBD1. CDR1 SGHDT and CDR2 YYEEEE come from the germline V gene. The CDR3 loop spans 15 amino acids. V lost 0 bases, J lost 6 bases, and 6 bases stayed unmatched. The CDR3 DNA sequence: TGTGCCAGCAGCTTGGGTGAAGGGGGCTTTCAGCCCCAGCATTTT. Its protein product is CASSLGEGGFQPQHF.

By frequency in the sample, this clone is medium-sized. The J gene is TRBJ2-7, the V gene TRBV5-5; TRBD1 agrees at 8 bases. CDR1 SGHKS and CDR2 YYEKEE come from the germline V gene (reference sequence). Trimming took 2 bases from V and 7 from J; bases not matched to a gene: 8. The length of the CDR3 is 14 residues. The CDR3 spells CASSFGQGSQEQYF. Here the CDR3 DNA reads TGTGCCAGCAGCTTTGGACAGGGTTCTCAAGAGCAGTACTTC.

V and J are TRBV14 and TRBJ2-7; D remains ambiguous. The CDR3 is 12 amino acids. V lost 5 bases and J lost 1, with 6 bases in between. Germline CDR1 SGHDN, CDR2 FVKESK. CDR3 sequence (DNA): TGTGCCAGCAGCTACAGTTCCTACGAGCAGTACTTC. It translates to CASSYSSYEQYF.